The T cell receptor beta chain described here comes from a study of control samples from healthy donors and cancer patients. Germline loops: CDR1 MNHEY, CDR2 SVGAGI. V lost 4 bases, J lost 5 bases, and 7 bases stayed unmatched. This CDR3 is 15 amino acids long. TCRdb's table, derived via immunoSEQ multiplex PCR, lists solely in-frame clones and lacks some. The table records 150,000 to 180,000 clones, roughly 92% of them present only once. Input material: blood. The receptor was isolated from a man in his forties or fifties in good health. V usage is TRBV6-5 and J usage is TRBJ2-5; TRBD1 matches 10 bases. CDR3 bases: TGTGCCAGCAGTTTAAGACAGGGGGCTAAGGAGACCCAGTACTTC. Translated: CASSLRQGAKETQYF.